The T cell receptor beta chain described here comes from a study of blood T cell repertoires in COVID-19. For the study at large: Samples representing acute and convalescent COVID-19 were sourced from the United States, Italy and Spain.

The assay was immunoSEQ multiplex PCR, and TCRdb's table has in-frame clones only and misses some. Of roughly 250,000 clones listed, 60% to 75% are singletons. After removal of 8 bases from V and 2 bases from J, the junction contained 11 bases not matched to a gene. The CDR3 is 15 amino acids. CDR1 and CDR2 from the germline V gene are SGHVS and FQNEAQ. Sequencing used peripheral blood. This TCR derives from a woman of 80 years or more with acute or convalescent COVID-19. The chain carries TRBV7-8 and TRBJ2-5, with 7 positions matching TRBD1. The CDR3 DNA is TGTGCCAGCGCCCACGGGACAGCACGTCAAGAGACCCAGTACTTC. Amino acid sequence: CASAHGTARQETQYF.